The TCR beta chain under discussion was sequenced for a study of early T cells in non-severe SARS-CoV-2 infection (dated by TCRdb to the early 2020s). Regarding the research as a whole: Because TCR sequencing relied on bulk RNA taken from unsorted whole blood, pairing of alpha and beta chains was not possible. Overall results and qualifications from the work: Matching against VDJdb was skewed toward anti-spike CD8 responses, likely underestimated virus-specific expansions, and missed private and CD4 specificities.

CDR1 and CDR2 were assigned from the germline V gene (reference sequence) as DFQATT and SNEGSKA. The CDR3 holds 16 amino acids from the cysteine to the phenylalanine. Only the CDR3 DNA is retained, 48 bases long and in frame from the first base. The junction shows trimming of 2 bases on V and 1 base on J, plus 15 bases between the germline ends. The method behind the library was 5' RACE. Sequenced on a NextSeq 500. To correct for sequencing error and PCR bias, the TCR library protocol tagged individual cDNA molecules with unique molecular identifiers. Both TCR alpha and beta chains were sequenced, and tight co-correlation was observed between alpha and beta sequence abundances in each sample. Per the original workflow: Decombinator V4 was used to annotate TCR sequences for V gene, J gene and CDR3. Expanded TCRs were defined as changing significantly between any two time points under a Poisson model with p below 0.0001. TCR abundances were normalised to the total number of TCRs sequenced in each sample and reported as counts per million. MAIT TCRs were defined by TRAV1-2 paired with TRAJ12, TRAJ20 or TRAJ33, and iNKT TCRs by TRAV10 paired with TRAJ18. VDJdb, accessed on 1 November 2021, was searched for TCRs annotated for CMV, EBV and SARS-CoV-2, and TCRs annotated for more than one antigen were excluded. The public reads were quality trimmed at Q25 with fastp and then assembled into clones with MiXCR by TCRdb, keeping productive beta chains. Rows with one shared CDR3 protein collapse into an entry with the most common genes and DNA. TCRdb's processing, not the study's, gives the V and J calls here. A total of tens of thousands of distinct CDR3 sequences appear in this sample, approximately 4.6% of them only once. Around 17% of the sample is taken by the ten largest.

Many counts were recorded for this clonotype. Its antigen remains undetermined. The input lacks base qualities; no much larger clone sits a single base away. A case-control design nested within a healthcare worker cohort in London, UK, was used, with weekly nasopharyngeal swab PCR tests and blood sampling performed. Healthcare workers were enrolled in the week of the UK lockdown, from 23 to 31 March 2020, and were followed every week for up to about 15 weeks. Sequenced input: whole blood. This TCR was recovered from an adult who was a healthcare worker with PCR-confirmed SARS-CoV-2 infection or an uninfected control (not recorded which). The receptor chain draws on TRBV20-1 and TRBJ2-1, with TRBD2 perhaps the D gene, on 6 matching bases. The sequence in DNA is TGCAGTGCTAGACGGCTAGGAGGGGTTTCCTACAATGAGCAGTTCTTC. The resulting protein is CSARRLGGVSYNEQFF.